The following is a T cell receptor (beta chain) sequence with its context. No antigen is known for it. The read ends 3 residues shy of where the CDR3 ends; the end is completed using the germline J gene. This sample was included in a study of T cells in women clearing cervical HPV infection (dated by TCRdb to the late 2010s). Background for the entire study: Cases were some 26 women with histologically confirmed HPV16-related CIN3 or worse, including a couple of invasive cancers. The controls were 25 or so women whose single incident HPV16 infection cleared within 12 months with no development of precancer or cancer. A median age of about 30 years was observed in cases versus 38 to 40 in controls, and no significant differences in baseline characteristics were found. For cases, a median interval of 149 days, with an interquartile range of roughly 85 to 220 days, was observed between lesion detection and blood sampling. Quality controls consisted of five blinded duplicates per group, for a total of about 60 samples made up of approximately 50 participants and around 10 replicates. Cases and controls were matched on year of sample collection and on age within five years. Blood from cases was collected at the visit where the lesion was first found, while blood from controls was collected once the infection could no longer be detected. In the parent cohort, approximately 9,400 women aged 18 or older were enrolled in Guanacaste, Costa Rica, during about 1992 to 1995 and were followed for more than 6 years. The exploratory proof-of-principle case-control study was nested within the Guanacaste HPV Natural History Study in Costa Rica and compared TCR repertoires across cervical HPV16 outcomes. Since HLA typing was available for only a few women, HLA type could not be ruled out as a confounder.

TCR beta CDR3 regions were amplified by multiplex PCR from an average of approximately 1,200 ng genomic DNA per sample using the immunoSEQ assay. Primer bias was corrected in the assay by using a complete synthetic TCR repertoire to establish an amplification baseline. The amplicons were sequenced on the Illumina platform. Turning to the authors' computational methods: Error correction of the sequences involved clustering with frequency ratios plus a modified nearest-neighbor algorithm, after which the sequences were analyzed in the immunoSEQ Analyzer using IMGT gene definitions. At each rarefaction depth, TCR richness and evenness were averaged across 20 rarefaction repeats, and any sample with fewer sequences than the depth was left out. Relative abundances of V, D and J genes were compared between groups using Wilcoxon rank sum tests, with FDR correction applied. Blinded duplicates gave an intraclass correlation of roughly 95% for TCR richness and an average of roughly 76% across 66 gene segments. TCRdb holds this immuneACCESS table with in-frame rearrangements only. Some clones are missing; in checked studies, unresolved V genes explain under half, and the rest has no known cause. V and J calls and clone size follow that table, whereas D and trimming were derived from the DNA. The sample table on file contains 35,000 to 50,000 clones. The ten top clones hold 6% to 9% of the sample.

There are 20 amino acids in the CDR3, from cysteine to phenylalanine inclusive. Of the CDR3's DNA, 51 bases were read; they are in frame from base 1. Taken from the germline V gene (reference sequence), the CDR1 and CDR2 loops are DFQATT and SNEGSKA. Compared with germline, V lacks 2 bases and J lacks 0 bases; bases without a gene match: 13. Study-level results and caveats: TCR repertoire richness was significantly higher in CIN3+ cases than in controls across sequencing depths, while evenness did not differ. Because the number of T cells per sample was unknown, the richness differences could reflect varying T-cell content rather than repertoire biology. TRBV6-7 relative abundance was lower in cases than in controls (around 0.11% versus 0.16%; Bonferroni P = 0.0008). By combining richness with V gene abundances, random forest classifiers separated cases from controls with an estimated AUC of less than 0.85. Whether associations preceded infection or resulted from infection could not be shown with the cross-sectional design, and effector/memory subsets and HPV-specific T cells were not isolated.

Every participant had a single incident cervical HPV16 infection, and prevalent HPV16 infections were excluded. Cervical HPV DNA was detected by MY09/MY11 PCR and genotyped by dot-blot hybridization. Fifteen mL of heparinized blood were centrifuged, and the buffy coat was split into aliquots, frozen at -30 degrees C, and then kept at -80 degrees C. QIAGEN kits were used to extract genomic DNA from buffy coat specimens. This clonotype was obtained from a woman between 18 and 69 years old with a cervical HPV16 infection that either progressed to CIN3+ or cleared (not recorded which). The sequencing sample was made of blood buffy coat. The rearranged segments are TRBV20-1 and TRBJ2-4; TRBD2 fits 13 bases in the junction. The CDR3 DNA, read in part, is TGCAGTGCTAGACCGAGTACAGGACTAGCGGGAGTCTTAGCCAAAAACATT. Translated, it gives CSARPSTGLAGVLAKNI. The complete CDR3 reads CSARPSTGLAGVLAKNIQYF.